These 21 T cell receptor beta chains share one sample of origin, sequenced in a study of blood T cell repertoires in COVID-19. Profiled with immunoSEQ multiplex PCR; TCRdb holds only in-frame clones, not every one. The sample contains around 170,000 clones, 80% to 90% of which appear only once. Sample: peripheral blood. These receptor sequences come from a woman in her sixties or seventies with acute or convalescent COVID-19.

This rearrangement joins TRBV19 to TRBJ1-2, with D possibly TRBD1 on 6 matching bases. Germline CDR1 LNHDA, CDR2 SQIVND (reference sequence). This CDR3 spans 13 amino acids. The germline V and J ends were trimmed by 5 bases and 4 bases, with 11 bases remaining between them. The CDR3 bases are TGTGCCAGTAGTTCCACAGGGCGCTATGGCTACACCTTC. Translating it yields CASSSTGRYGYTF.

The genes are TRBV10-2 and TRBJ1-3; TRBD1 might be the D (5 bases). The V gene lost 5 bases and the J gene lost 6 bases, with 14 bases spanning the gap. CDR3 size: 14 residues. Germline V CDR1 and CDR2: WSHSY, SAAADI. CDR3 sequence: CASSQGLLANTIYF. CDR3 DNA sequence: TGCGCCAGCAGTCAGGGACTTTTAGCAAACACCATATATTTT.

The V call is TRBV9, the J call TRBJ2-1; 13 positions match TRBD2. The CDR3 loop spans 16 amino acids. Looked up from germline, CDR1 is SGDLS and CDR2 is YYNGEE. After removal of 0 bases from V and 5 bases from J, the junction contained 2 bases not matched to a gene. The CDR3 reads CASSVGLAGGNNEQFF. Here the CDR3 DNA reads TGTGCCAGCAGCGTAGGACTAGCGGGGGGAAACAATGAGCAGTTCTTC.

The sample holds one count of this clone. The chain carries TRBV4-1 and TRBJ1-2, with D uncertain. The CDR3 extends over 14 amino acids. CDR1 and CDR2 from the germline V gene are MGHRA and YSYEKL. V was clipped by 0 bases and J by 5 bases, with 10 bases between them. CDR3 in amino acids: CASSQDVRNYGYTF. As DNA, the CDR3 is TGCGCCAGCAGCCAAGATGTCAGGAATTATGGCTACACCTTC.

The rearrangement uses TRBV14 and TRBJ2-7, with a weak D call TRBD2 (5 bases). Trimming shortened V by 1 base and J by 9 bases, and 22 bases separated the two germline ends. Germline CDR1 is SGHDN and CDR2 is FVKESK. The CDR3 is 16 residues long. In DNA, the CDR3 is TGTGCCAGCAGCCAAGCCGGTGTCCTAGCACCCGTTGGGCAGTACTTC. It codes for CASSQAGVLAPVGQYF.

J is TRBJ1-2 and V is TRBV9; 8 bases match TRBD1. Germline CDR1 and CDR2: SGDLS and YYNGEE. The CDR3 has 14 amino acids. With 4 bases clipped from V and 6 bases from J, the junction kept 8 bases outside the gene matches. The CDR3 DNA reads TGTGCCAGCAGCCCTCAGGGGGCATGGGATGGCTACACCTTC. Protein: CASSPQGAWDGYTF. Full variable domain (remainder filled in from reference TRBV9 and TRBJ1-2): DSGVTQTPKHLITATGQRVTLRCSPRSGDLSVYWYQQSLDQGLQFLIQYYNGEERAKGNILERFSAQQFPDLHSELNLSSLELGDSALYFCASSPQGAWDGYTFGSGTRLTVV.

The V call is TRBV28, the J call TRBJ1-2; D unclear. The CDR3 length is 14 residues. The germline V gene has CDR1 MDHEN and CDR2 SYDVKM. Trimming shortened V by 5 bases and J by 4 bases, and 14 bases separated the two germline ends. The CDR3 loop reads CASSVAHQPYGYTF. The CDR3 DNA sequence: TGTGCCAGCAGTGTAGCCCACCAGCCCTATGGCTACACCTTC.

CDR3 coding DNA: TGTGCCAGCAGCGTTGACAGGGTGACTGAAGCTTTCTTT. Translating gives CASSVDRVTEAFF. The chain links TRBV4-2 to TRBJ1-1; 7 nucleotides line up with TRBD1. This CDR3 region has 13 residues. V shed 5 bases, J shed 5 bases, and the junction held 5 bases outside the gene matches. Germline V gives CDR1 LGHNA, CDR2 YNFKEQ.

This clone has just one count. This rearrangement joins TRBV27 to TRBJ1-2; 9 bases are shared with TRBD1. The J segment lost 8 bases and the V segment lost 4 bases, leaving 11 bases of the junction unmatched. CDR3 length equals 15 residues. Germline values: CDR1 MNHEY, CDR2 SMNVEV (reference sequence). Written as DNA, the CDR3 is TGTGCCAGCAGTTCCCTGGGACAGGGAGAGGAAGGCTACACCTTC. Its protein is CASSSLGQGEEGYTF.

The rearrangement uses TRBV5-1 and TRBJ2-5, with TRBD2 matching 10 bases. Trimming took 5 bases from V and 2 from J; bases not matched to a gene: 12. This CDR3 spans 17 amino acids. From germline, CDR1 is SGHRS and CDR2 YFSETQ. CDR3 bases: TGCGCCAGCAGTCCTACAGGGCTACTAGCGGGGCAAGAGACCCAGTACTTC. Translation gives CASSPTGLLAGQETQYF.

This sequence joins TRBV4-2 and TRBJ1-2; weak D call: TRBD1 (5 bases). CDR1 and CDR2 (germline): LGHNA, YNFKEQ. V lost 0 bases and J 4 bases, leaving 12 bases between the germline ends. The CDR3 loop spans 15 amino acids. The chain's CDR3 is CASSQDQGSSYGYTF. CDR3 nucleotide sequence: TGTGCCAGCAGCCAAGATCAGGGCAGTTCCTATGGCTACACCTTC.

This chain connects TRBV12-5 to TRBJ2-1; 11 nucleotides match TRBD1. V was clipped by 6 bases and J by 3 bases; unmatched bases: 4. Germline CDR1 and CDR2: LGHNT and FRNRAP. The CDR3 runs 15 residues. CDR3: CASGQGQGDYNEQFF. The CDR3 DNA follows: TGTGCTAGTGGCCAGGGACAGGGGGACTACAATGAGCAGTTCTTC.

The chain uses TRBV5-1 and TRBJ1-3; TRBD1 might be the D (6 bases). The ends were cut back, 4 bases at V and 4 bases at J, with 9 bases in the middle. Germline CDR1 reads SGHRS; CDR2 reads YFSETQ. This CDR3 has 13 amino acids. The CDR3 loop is CASSQDRGNTIYF. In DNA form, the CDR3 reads TGCGCCAGCAGCCAGGACAGAGGAAACACCATATATTTT.

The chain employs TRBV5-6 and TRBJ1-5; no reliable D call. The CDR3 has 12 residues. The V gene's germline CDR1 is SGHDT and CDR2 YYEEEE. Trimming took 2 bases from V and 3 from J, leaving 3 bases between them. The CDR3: CASSFFNQPQHF. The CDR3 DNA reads TGTGCCAGCAGCTTCTTCAATCAGCCCCAGCATTTT.

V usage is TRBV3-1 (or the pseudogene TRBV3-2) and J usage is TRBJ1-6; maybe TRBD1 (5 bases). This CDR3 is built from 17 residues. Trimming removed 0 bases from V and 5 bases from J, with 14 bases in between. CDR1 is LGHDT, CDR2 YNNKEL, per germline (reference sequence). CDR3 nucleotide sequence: TGTGCCAGCAGCCAAGATCTAAGGACACCAGATAATTCACCCCTCCACTTT. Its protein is CASSQDLRTPDNSPLHF.

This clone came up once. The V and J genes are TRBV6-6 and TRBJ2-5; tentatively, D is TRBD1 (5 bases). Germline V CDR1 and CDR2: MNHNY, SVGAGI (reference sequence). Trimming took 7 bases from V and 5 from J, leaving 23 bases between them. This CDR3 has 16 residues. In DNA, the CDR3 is TGTGCCAGCAAGGGGATCCGGGTCGGCAGTAGGGAGACCCAGTACTTC. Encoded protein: CASKGIRVGSRETQYF.

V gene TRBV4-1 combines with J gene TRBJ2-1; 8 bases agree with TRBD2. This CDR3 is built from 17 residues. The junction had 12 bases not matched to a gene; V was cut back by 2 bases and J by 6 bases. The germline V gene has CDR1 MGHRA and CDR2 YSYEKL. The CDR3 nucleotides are TGCGCCAGCAGCCAATTTGTGGCCGGACTAGCCGGCAATGAGCAGTTCTTC. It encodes CASSQFVAGLAGNEQFF.

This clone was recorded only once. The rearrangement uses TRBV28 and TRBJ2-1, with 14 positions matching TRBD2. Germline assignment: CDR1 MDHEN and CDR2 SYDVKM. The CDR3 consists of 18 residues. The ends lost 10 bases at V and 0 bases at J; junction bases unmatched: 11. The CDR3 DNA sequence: TGTGCCACAACGGGACTAGCGGGAGCTCTGAGCTCCTACAATGAGCAGTTCTTC. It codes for CATTGLAGALSSYNEQFF.

CDR3 region: CASSSDSYTGELFF. The CDR3 coding sequence is TGCGCCAGCAGCTCAGACAGTTACACCGGGGAGCTGTTTTTT. The genes are TRBV5-1 and TRBJ2-2; tentative D call: TRBD1 (5 bases). Germline CDR1 reads SGHRS; CDR2 reads YFSETQ. Deletions cut 3 bases from V and 3 bases from J, with 9 bases between. CDR3 length: 14 amino acids. The full variable domain, completed using reference TRBV5-1 and TRBJ2-2, is KAGVTQTPRYLIKTRGQQVTLSCSPISGHRSVSWYQQTPGQGLQFLFEYFSETQRNKGNFPGRFSGRQFSNSRSEMNVSTLELGDSALYLCASSSDSYTGELFFGEGSRLTVL.

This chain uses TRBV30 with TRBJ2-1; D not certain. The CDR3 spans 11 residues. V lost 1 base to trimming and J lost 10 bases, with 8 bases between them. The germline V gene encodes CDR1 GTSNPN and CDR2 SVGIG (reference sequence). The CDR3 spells CAWSDRWEQFF. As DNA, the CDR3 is TGTGCCTGGAGTGATCGGTGGGAGCAGTTCTTC.

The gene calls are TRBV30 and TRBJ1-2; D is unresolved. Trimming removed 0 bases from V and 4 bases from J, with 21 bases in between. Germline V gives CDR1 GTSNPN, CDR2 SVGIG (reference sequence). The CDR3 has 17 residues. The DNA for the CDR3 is TGTGCCTGGAGTGTACCGCAGCTCCTGTTGGGCAGCTATGGCTACACCTTC. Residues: CAWSVPQLLLGSYGYTF.